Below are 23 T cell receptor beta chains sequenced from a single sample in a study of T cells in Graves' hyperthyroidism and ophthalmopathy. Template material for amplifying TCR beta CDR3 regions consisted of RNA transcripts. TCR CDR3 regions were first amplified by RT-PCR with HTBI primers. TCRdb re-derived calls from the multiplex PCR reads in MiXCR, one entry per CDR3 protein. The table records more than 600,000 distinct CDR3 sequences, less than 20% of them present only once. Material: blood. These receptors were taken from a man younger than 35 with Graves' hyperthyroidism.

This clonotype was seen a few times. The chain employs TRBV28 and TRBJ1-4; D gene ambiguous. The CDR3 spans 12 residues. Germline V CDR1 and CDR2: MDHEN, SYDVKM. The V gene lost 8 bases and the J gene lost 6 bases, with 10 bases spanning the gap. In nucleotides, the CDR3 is TGTGCCAGCCTCGGGCCGTATGAAAAACTGTTTTTT. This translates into CASLGPYEKLFF.

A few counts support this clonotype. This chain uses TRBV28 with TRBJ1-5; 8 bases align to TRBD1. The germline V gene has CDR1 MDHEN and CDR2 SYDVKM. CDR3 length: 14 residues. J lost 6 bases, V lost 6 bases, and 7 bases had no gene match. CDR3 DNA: TGTGCCAGCAGACGAACAGGGGGTGCTCAGCCCCAGCATTTT. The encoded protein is CASRRTGGAQPQHF.

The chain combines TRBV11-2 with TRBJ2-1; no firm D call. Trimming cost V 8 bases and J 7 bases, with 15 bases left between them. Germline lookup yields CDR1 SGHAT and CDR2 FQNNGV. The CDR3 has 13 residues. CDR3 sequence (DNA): TGTGCCAGCTCGGTACACCTTGAGAATGAGCAGTTCTTC. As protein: CASSVHLENEQFF.

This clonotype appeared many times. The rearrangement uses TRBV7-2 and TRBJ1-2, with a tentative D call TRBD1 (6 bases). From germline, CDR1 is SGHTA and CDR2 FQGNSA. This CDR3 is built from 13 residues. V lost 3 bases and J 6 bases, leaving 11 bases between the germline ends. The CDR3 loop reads CASSFPGHHGYTF. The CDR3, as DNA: TGTGCCAGCAGCTTCCCGGGACACCATGGCTACACCTTC.

CDR3 sequence: CASSLHSSGNTGELFF. The CDR3 coding sequence is TGTGCCAGCAGCCTCCACTCTAGCGGGAACACCGGGGAGCTGTTTTTT. The chain uses TRBV11-2 and TRBJ2-2; 7 nucleotides align to TRBD2. Germline V gene lookup returns CDR1 SGHAT and CDR2 FQNNGV. The junction had 7 bases not matched to a gene; V was cut back by 5 bases and J by 1 base. The CDR3 has 16 amino acids.

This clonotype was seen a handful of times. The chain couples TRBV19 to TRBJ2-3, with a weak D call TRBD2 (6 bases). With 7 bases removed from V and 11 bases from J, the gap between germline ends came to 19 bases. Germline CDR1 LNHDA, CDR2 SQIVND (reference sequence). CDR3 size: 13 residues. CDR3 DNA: TGTGCCAGTACCCCGGGACTCCTGTTCGAGCAGTATTTT. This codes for CASTPGLLFEQYF. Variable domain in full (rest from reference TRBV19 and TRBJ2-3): DGGITQSPKYLFRKEGQNVTLSCEQNLNHDAMYWYRQDPGQGLRLIYYSQIVNDFQKGDIAEGYSVSREKKESFPLTVTSAQKNPTAFYLCASTPGLLFEQYFGPGTRLTVL.

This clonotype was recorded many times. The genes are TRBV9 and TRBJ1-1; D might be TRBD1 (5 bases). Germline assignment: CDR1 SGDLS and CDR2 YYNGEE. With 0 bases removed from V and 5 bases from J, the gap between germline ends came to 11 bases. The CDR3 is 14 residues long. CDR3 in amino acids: CASSVGPGQTEAFF. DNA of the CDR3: TGTGCCAGCAGCGTAGGACCAGGGCAAACTGAAGCTTTCTTT.

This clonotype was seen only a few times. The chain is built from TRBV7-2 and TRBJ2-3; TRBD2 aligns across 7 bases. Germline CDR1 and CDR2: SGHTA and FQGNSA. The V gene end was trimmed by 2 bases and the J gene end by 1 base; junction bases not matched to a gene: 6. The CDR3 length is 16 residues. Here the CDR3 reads CASSLWFGGGTDTQYF. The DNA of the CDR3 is TGTGCCAGCAGCTTATGGTTTGGGGGGGGCACAGATACGCAGTATTTT. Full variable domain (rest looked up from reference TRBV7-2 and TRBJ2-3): GAGVSQSPSNKVTEKGKDVELRCDPISGHTALYWYRQSLGQGLEFLIYFQGNSAPDKSGLPSDRFSAERTGGSVSTLTIQRTQQEDSAVYLCASSLWFGGGTDTQYFGPGTRLTVL.

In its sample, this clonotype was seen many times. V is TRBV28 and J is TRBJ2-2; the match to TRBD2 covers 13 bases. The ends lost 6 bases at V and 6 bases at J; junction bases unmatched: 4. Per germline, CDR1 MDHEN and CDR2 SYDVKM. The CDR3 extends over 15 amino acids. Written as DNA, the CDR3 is TGTGCCAGCAGCTTGGGACTAGCGGGGCCCGGGGAGCTGTTTTTT. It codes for CASSLGLAGPGELFF.

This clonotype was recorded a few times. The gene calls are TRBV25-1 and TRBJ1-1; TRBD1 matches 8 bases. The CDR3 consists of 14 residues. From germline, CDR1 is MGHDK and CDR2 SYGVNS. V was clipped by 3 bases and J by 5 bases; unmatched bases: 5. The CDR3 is CASSDRTGRTEAFF. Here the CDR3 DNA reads TGTGCCAGCAGTGACAGGACAGGGAGGACTGAAGCTTTCTTT.

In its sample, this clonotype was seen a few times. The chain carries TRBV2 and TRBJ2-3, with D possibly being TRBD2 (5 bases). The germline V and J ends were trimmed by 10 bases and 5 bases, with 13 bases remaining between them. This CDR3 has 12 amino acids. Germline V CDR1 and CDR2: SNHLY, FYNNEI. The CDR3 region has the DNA TGTGCCACCCGAGGGCCGGGAGATACGCAGTATTTT. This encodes CATRGPGDTQYF.

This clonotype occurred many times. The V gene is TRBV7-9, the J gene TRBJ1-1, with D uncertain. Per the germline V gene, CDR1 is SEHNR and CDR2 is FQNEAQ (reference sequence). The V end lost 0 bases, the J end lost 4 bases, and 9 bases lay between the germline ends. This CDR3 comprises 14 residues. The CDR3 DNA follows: TGTGCCAGCAGCTTAGCGCTAAGGCGCACTGAAGCTTTCTTT. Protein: CASSLALRRTEAFF.

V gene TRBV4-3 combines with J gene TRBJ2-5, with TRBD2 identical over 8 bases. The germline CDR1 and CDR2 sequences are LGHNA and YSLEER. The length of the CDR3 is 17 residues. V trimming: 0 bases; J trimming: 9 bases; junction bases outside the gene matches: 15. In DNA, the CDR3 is TGCGCCAGCAGCCAAGATTCCCTTGGCAGGGATAGCGGGGCCCAGTACTTC. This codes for CASSQDSLGRDSGAQYF.

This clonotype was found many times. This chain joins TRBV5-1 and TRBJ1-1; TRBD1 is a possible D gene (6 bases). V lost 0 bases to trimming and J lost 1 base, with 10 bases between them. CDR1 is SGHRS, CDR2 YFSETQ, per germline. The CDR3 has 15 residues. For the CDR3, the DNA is TGCGCCAGCAGCTTGGAAAGGGGACAGAACACTGAAGCTTTCTTT. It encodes CASSLERGQNTEAFF.

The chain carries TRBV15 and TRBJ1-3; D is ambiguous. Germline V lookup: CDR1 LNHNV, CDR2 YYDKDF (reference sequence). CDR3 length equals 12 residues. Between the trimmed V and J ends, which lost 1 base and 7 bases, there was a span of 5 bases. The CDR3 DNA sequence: TGTGCCACCAGCAGAGGGGCGAACACCATATATTTT. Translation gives CATSRGANTIYF.

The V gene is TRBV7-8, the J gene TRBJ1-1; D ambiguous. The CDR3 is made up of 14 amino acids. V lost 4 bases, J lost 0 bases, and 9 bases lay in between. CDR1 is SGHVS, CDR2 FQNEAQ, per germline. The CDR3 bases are TGTGCCAGCAGCTGGGCTGACTTGAACACTGAAGCTTTCTTT. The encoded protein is CASSWADLNTEAFF.

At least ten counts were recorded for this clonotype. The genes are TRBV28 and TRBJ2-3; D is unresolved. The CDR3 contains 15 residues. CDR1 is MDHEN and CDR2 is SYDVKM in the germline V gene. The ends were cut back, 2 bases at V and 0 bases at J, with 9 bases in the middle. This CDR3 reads CASSLPTTSTDTQYF. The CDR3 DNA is TGTGCCAGCAGTTTACCTACCACTAGCACAGATACGCAGTATTTT.

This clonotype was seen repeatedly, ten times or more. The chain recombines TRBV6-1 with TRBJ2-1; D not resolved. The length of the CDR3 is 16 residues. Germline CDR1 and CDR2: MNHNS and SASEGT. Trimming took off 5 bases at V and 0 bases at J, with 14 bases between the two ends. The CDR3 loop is CASSYQDPSSYNEQFF. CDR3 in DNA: TGTGCCAGCAGTTACCAGGACCCCAGCTCCTACAATGAGCAGTTCTTC.

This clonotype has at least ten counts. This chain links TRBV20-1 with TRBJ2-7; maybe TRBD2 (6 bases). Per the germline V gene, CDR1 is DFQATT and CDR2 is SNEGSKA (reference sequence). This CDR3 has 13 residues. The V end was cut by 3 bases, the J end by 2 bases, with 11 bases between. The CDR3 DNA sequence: TGCAGTGCTAGGGGGGTAGCGGCCTACGAGCAGTACTTC. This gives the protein CSARGVAAYEQYF.

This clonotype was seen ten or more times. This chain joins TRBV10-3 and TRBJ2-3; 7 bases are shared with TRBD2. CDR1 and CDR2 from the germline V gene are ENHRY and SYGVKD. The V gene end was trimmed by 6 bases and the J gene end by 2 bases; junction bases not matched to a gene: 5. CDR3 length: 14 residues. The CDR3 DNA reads TGTGCCATCAGAACCAGCGGGAACACAGATACGCAGTATTTT. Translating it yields CAIRTSGNTDTQYF.

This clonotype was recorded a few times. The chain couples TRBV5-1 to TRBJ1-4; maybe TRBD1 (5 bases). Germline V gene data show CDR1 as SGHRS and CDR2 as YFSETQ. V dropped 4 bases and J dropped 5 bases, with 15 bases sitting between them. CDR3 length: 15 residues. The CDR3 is CASSRFWGENEKLFF. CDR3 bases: TGCGCCAGCAGCCGTTTCTGGGGGGAAAATGAAAAACTGTTTTTT.

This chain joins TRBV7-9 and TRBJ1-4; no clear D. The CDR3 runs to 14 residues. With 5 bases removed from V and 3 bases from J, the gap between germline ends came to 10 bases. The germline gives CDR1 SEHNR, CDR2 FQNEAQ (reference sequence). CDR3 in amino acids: CASSPTTPNEKLFF. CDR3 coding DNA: TGTGCCAGCAGCCCGACAACACCTAATGAAAAACTGTTTTTT.

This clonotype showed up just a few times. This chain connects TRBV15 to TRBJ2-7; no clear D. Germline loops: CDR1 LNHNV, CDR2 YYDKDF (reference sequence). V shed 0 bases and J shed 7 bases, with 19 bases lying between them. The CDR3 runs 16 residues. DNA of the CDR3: TGTGCCACCAGCAGAGATCAAACCCGGGCCTTGTGGGAGCAGTACTTC. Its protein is CATSRDQTRALWEQYF.